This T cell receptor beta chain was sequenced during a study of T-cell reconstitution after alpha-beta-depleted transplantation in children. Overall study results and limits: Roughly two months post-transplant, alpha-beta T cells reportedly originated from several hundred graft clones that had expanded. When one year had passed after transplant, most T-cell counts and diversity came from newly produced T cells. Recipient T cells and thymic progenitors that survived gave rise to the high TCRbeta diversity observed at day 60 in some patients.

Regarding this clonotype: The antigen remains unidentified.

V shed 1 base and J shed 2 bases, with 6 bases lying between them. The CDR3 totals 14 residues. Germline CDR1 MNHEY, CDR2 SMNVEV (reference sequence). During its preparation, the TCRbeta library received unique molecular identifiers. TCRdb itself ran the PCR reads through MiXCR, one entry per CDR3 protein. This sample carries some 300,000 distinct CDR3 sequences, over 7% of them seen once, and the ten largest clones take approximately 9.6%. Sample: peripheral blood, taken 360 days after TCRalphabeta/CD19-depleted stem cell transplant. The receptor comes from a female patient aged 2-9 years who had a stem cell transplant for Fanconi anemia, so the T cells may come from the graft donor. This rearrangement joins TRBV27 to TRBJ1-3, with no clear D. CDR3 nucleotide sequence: TGTGCCAGCAGTTTATTGCCCCCTGGAAACACCATATATTTT. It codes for CASSLLPPGNTIYF.